The T cell receptor beta chain described here comes from a study of vaccination effects on CD4 cells after COVID-19. Study in general: Sampling occurred a median 72 days post second dose, range 14 to 241.

Before sequencing took place, the ViraFEST assay used viral peptide pools to expand antigen-specific CD4+ T cells. Following a 10-day culture, CD4+ T cells were purified. Two-dose vaccination with either BNT162b2 or mRNA-1273 was given to the participants. No vaccinee had earlier SARS-CoV-2 infection, and nucleocapsid antibodies were negative. Each culture well received under 2.5 million PBMC. These cells were then cultured in IMDM with 10 IU/ml IL-2 and roughly 10 ug/ml peptides. Half the medium was swapped for IL-2 medium on days 3 and 7. On this clone itself: Antigen unknown.

Germline CDR1 and CDR2: SGHTA and FQGNSA. Unmatched junction bases numbered 8, after V lost 2 bases and J lost 8 bases. This CDR3 contains 15 residues. Sequencing used immunoSEQ multiplex PCR; TCRdb keeps in-frame clones, though not all of them. The sample lists around 59,000 clones; roughly three quarters were seen once. This material consisted of CD4+ T cells from PBMCs cultured with HCoV-OC43 spike peptides, taken after COVID-19 vaccination. Stated subset: HCoV-OC43 spike overlapping peptide pool stimulation. The chain joins TRBV7-2 to TRBJ1-2; 10 bases agree with TRBD1. This receptor was taken from a human donor who received a COVID-19 vaccine. CDR3 coding DNA: TGTGCCAGCAGCTTAAGATCGGGACAGGGGAGAGGCTACACCTTC. It codes for CASSLRSGQGRGYTF.